This T cell receptor beta chain was captured in a study of T cell responses to AZD1222 COVID-19 vaccine. Second doses that came at about 4 or about 12 weeks were put together. Concerning this clone: Its antigen is still unknown.

Whole-study results and caveats: In a largely white British group with more females than males, clonal diversity was possibly underestimated. Breadth and depth of Spike-specific TCRs rose after two AZD1222 doses. After the peak T cell response, and only then, were repertoires sampled.

Measured with immunoSEQ multiplex PCR; TCRdb has only the in-frame clones, and not every one. The sample contains roughly 50,000 clones, roughly 90% of which appear only once. The specimen comprised peripheral blood, sampled 28 days after the second AZD1222 dose. The sequence was obtained from an adult who received the AZD1222 COVID-19 vaccine.

CDR3 DNA: TGTGCCAGTAGTAGGAAAGGGGCAGATACGCAGTATTTT. This gives the protein CASSRKGADTQYF. The V gene is TRBV19, the J gene TRBJ2-3, with D possibly matching TRBD1 (5 bases). The germline V gene has CDR1 LNHDA and CDR2 SQIVND (reference sequence). The V and J ends lost 4 bases and 4 bases respectively, with 9 bases between them. The CDR3 has 13 residues.